One and the same sample provided the 13 T cell receptor beta chains below, sequenced in a study of human T cells and chemical hapten exposure. TCRdb re-derived calls from the RACE reads in MiXCR, one entry per CDR3 protein. Seen here are some 330,000 distinct CDR3 sequences, approximately 5.8% observed once, and the top ten hold approximately 8.2%. Time point described: pre-sensitization, week 0. The sample's treatment: therapeutic diphenylcyclopropenone sensitization with weekly scalp DPC. Material: whole blood, obtained in connection with sensitization to the hapten diphenylcyclopropenone (DPC). Every receptor here comes from a woman aged 18-30 years with alopecia areata. Some clones in this sample may be carry-over from other donors' samples.

The chain combines TRBV14 with TRBJ2-3; D ambiguous. The CDR3 length is 15 residues. CDR1 is SGHDN, CDR2 FVKESK, per germline. The V end lost 4 bases, the J end lost 2 bases, and 13 bases lay between the germline ends. CDR3 residues: CASSPVFGVTDTQYF. In nucleotides, the CDR3 is TGTGCCAGCAGCCCTGTGTTTGGGGTCACAGATACGCAGTATTTT.

This clonotype was observed many times. The V and J genes are TRBV6-5 and TRBJ1-6; 11 nucleotides align to TRBD1. Germline CDR1 is MNHEY and CDR2 is SVGAGI. The CDR3 covers 13 residues. J gave up 9 bases and V 6 bases, and 1 base lay outside the gene matches. The CDR3 protein is CASRDRGRSPLHF. The CDR3 coding sequence is TGTGCCAGCAGGGACAGGGGGCGTTCACCCCTCCACTTT.

The sample holds many counts of this clonotype. The rearrangement joins TRBV20-1 to TRBJ2-1; 9 nucleotides align to TRBD1. The CDR3 totals 16 residues. Germline CDR1 is DFQATT and CDR2 is SNEGSKA (reference sequence). J was trimmed by 7 bases and V by 1 base; bases with no gene match: 11. Here the CDR3 reads CSARVGERQGGNEQFF. As DNA, the CDR3 is TGCAGTGCTAGAGTTGGGGAGAGACAGGGGGGTAATGAGCAGTTCTTC.

This clonotype came up a few times. The chain has TRBV4-1 and TRBJ2-1; 10 bases align to TRBD2. Germline loops: CDR1 MGHRA, CDR2 YSYEKL. The J segment lost 9 bases and the V segment lost 4 bases, leaving 9 bases of the junction unmatched. The CDR3 sequence is 15 residues long. The CDR3 spells CASSPGAGGLGEQFF. DNA of the CDR3: TGCGCCAGCAGCCCCGGAGCGGGGGGGCTGGGTGAGCAGTTCTTC.

CDR3 region: CASSLSGLQGGAFF. CDR3 bases: TGTGCCAGCAGTCTATCGGGACTCCAGGGGGGAGCTTTCTTT. The V call is TRBV12-3 or TRBV12-4, the J call TRBJ1-1, with 7 bases identical to TRBD1. This CDR3 is 14 amino acids long. With 5 bases clipped from V and 10 bases from J, the junction kept 13 bases outside the gene matches.

This clonotype was counted ten times or more. The chain has TRBV6-4 and TRBJ2-3, with D uncertain. Germline V CDR1 and CDR2: MRHNA, SNTAGT. This CDR3 is built from 14 residues. Trimming pared 2 bases from V and 1 base from J, leaving 7 bases between. The CDR3 DNA reads TGTGCCAGCAGTGACGCTCCTGGCACAGATACGCAGTATTTT. Translated: CASSDAPGTDTQYF.

This clonotype occurred a few times. The genes are TRBV13 and TRBJ2-7, with 11 positions matching TRBD1. Germline loops: CDR1 PRHDT, CDR2 FYEKMQ (reference sequence). The ends lost 7 bases at V and 2 bases at J; junction bases unmatched: 7. This CDR3 spans 15 amino acids. The CDR3 loop reads CASNGMGQGAYEQYF. In DNA, the CDR3 is TGTGCCAGCAACGGAATGGGACAGGGGGCCTACGAGCAGTACTTC.

This chain joins TRBV20-1 and TRBJ2-3, with no clear D. The germline V gene has CDR1 DFQATT and CDR2 SNEGSKA (reference sequence). Trimming shortened V by 4 bases and J by 0 bases, and 5 bases separated the two germline ends. This CDR3 contains 12 residues. CDR3 region: CSAKGSTDTQYF. The CDR3 DNA follows: TGCAGTGCTAAGGGTAGCACAGATACGCAGTATTTT.

In its sample, this clonotype was seen many times. This chain connects TRBV6-1 to TRBJ2-7; D remains unclear. The V and J ends lost 3 bases and 4 bases respectively, with 10 bases between them. The V gene's germline CDR1 is MNHNS and CDR2 SASEGT. The CDR3 has 13 residues. CDR3 protein: CASSDLGWYEQYF. Here the CDR3 DNA reads TGTGCCAGCAGTGATCTAGGGTGGTACGAGCAGTACTTC.

This clonotype turned up a few times. This chain joins TRBV11-2 and TRBJ2-1; the D is unclear. This CDR3 is built from 13 residues. The germline gives CDR1 SGHAT, CDR2 FQNNGV. The V and J ends lost 6 bases and 6 bases respectively, with 12 bases between them. CDR3 in amino acids: CASRVMVFNEQFF. CDR3 DNA sequence: TGTGCCAGCAGAGTTATGGTATTCAATGAGCAGTTCTTC.

The chain recombines TRBV5-1 with TRBJ1-1; TRBD1 matches 9 bases. This CDR3 has 15 residues. After removal of 3 bases from V and 7 bases from J, the junction contained 10 bases not matched to a gene. Germline V gene sequence: CDR1 SGHRS, CDR2 YFSETQ. CDR3: CASSSKQGALIEAFF. The CDR3 DNA follows: TGCGCCAGCAGCTCGAAACAGGGGGCGCTTATTGAAGCTTTCTTT.

The chain carries TRBV15 and TRBJ2-3; TRBD2 matches at 10 bases. Germline V lookup: CDR1 LNHNV, CDR2 YYDKDF (reference sequence). V dropped 8 bases and J dropped 5; count of bases not matched to a gene: 4. The CDR3 is 13 amino acids. CDR3 protein: CATEGLAEDTQYF. In nucleotides, the CDR3 is TGTGCCACCGAAGGACTAGCGGAAGATACGCAGTATTTT.

CDR3 bases: TGCGCCAGCAGCCCGACAGGGTCTCTCTACTCTGGAAACACCATATATTTT. Translated: CASSPTGSLYSGNTIYF. V usage is TRBV4-3 and J usage is TRBJ1-3, with 7 bases matching TRBD1. Unmatched junction bases numbered 9, after V lost 4 bases and J lost 0 bases. Germline values: CDR1 LGHNA, CDR2 YSLEER. The CDR3 sequence is 17 residues long.